These 10 T cell receptor beta chains came from one sample sequenced in a study of patients and donors after allogeneic stem cell transplantation. TCRdb re-called the RT-PCR reads with MiXCR, one entry per CDR3 protein. The sample has hundreds of thousands of distinct CDR3 sequences, roughly 16% seen once; the top ten hold around 7.9%. The material sequenced was blood, either unsorted or a sorted T cell fraction (not recorded which). These receptor sequences come from a human donor who was either an allogeneic HSCT recipient or a stem cell or donor lymphocyte infusion donor (not recorded which). It is not recorded whose cells these are; they may come from a transplant donor.

This clonotype was counted ten times or more. The genes are TRBV7-6 and TRBJ1-1; D call uncertain. This CDR3 has 14 residues. Per germline, CDR1 SGHVS and CDR2 FNYEAQ. V was clipped by 0 bases and J by 1 base, with 6 bases between them. The chain's CDR3 is CASSLAPKNTEAFF. DNA of the CDR3: TGTGCCAGCAGCTTAGCACCAAAGAACACTGAAGCTTTCTTT.

CDR3 nucleotide sequence: TGCGCCAGCAGCTTGGACGACAGGGGGCGAGAAAAACTGTTTTTT. Its translation is CASSLDDRGREKLFF. The V gene is TRBV5-1, the J gene TRBJ1-4; 10 positions agree with TRBD1. CDR1 and CDR2 from the germline V gene are SGHRS and YFSETQ. The CDR3 length is 15 residues. With V trimmed by 0 bases and J by 8 bases, 4 bases remained unmatched.

This clonotype was picked up a small number of times. The V gene is TRBV6-6, the J gene TRBJ2-2; D gene ambiguous. Trimming stripped 4 bases from V and 5 bases from J, with 8 bases between. This CDR3 region has 13 residues. Germline values: CDR1 MNHNY, CDR2 SVGAGI (reference sequence). CDR3 coding DNA: TGTGCCAGCAGTTCCCCGAGTACCGGGGAGCTGTTTTTT. Its protein product is CASSSPSTGELFF.

V gene TRBV12-3 or TRBV12-4 combines with J gene TRBJ2-2; 7 positions agree with TRBD1. CDR3 length equals 14 residues. Trimming removed 6 bases from V and 3 bases from J; junction bases left unmatched: 4. CDR3 sequence (DNA): TGTGCCAGCAGGCTACAGGGGTACACCGGGGAGCTGTTTTTT. Translated, it gives CASRLQGYTGELFF.

The chain couples TRBV20-1 to TRBJ1-2, with D possibly being TRBD1 (5 bases). The CDR3 has 13 residues. Germline V gene lookup returns CDR1 DFQATT and CDR2 SNEGSKA (reference sequence). The V end was cut by 3 bases, the J end by 8 bases, with 16 bases between. The CDR3 nucleotides are TGCAGTGCTAGCTCCAGGGTATCGGGAGGCTACACCTTC. Encoded protein: CSASSRVSGGYTF.

This clonotype showed up just once. The chain is built from TRBV7-6 and TRBJ1-3, with TRBD1 matching over 8 bases. J lost 9 bases, V lost 5 bases, and 9 bases had no gene match. Germline CDR1 is SGHVS and CDR2 is FNYEAQ. This CDR3 spans 14 amino acids. The CDR3 protein is CASSLGQGWATIYF. As DNA, the CDR3 is TGTGCCAGCAGCCTCGGACAGGGCTGGGCCACCATATATTTT.

In this sample, this clonotype turned up many times. The CDR3, as DNA: TGTGCCAGCAAGCGGGGCGGGGGGAACACCGGGGAGCTGTTTTTT. Translating gives CASKRGGGNTGELFF. This chain uses TRBV5-5 with TRBJ2-2, with 7 bases matching TRBD2. This CDR3 comprises 15 residues. Looked up from germline, CDR1 is SGHKS and CDR2 is YYEKEE (reference sequence). V dropped 6 bases and J dropped 1; count of bases not matched to a gene: 6.

The V call is TRBV20-1, the J call TRBJ1-5, with 8 bases that match TRBD1. The trim removed 3 bases at V and 6 bases at J, leaving 7 bases unmatched. Germline V lookup: CDR1 DFQATT, CDR2 SNEGSKA (reference sequence). The CDR3 is 14 residues long. DNA of the CDR3: TGCAGTGCTAGTCGTCCAGGGGGCTTTCAGCCCCAGCATTTT. Amino acid sequence: CSASRPGGFQPQHF.

This clonotype showed up many times. This chain connects TRBV25-1 to TRBJ2-1; D unresolved. The CDR3 length is 11 residues. Germline CDR1 is MGHDK and CDR2 is SYGVNS. V was trimmed by 10 bases and J by 7 bases, leaving 11 bases between them. Here the CDR3 reads CATLHANEQFF. The CDR3 DNA reads as TGTGCCACCCTCCACGCGAATGAGCAGTTCTTC.

In its sample, this clonotype was seen a few times. V is TRBV12-3 or TRBV12-4 and J is TRBJ2-1; D possibly corresponds to TRBD2 (5 bases). V was shortened by 3 bases and J by 7 bases, with 10 bases between the two germline ends. The CDR3 contains 13 residues. The CDR3 region is CASSFSVWNEQFF. In nucleotides, the CDR3 is TGTGCCAGCAGTTTTAGCGTGTGGAATGAGCAGTTCTTC.